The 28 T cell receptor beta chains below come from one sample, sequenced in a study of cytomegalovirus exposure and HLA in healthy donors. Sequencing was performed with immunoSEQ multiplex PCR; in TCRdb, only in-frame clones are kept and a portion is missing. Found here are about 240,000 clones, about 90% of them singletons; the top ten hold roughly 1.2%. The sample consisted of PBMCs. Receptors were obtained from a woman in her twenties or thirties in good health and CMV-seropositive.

The CDR3 region is CASSLVGTGQGREKLFF. CDR3 bases: TGTGCCAGCAGCTTAGTGGGAACGGGACAGGGACGGGAAAAACTGTTTTTT. V and J are TRBV7-9 and TRBJ1-4, with TRBD1 matching 9 bases. In germline, CDR1 is SEHNR, CDR2 FQNEAQ (reference sequence). The V and J ends lost 1 base and 8 bases, in that order; junction bases with no gene match: 11. The CDR3 totals 17 residues. The full variable domain, rest sourced from reference TRBV7-9 and TRBJ1-4, is DTGVSQNPRHKITKRGQNVTFRCDPISEHNRLYWYRQTLGQGPEFLTYFQNEAQLEKSRLLSDRFSAERPKGSFSTLEIQRTEQGDSAMYLCASSLVGTGQGREKLFFGSGTQLSVL.

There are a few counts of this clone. The CDR3 reads CASSATGEPGNTIYF. Here the CDR3 DNA reads TGTGCCAGCAGCGCGACAGGGGAACCAGGAAACACCATATATTTT. The genes are TRBV5-4 and TRBJ1-3, with 8 bases matching TRBD1. Germline V lookup: CDR1 SGHNT, CDR2 YYREEE (reference sequence). V trimming: 4 bases; J trimming: 4 bases; junction bases outside the gene matches: 7. The CDR3 is 15 amino acids. Based on the CDR3 plus reference TRBV5-4 and TRBJ1-3, the full variable domain is ETGVTQSPTHLIKTRGQQVTLRCSSQSGHNTVSWYQQALGQGPQFIFQYYREEENGRGNFPPRFSGLQFPNYSSELNVNALELDDSALYLCASSATGEPGNTIYFGEGSWLTVV.

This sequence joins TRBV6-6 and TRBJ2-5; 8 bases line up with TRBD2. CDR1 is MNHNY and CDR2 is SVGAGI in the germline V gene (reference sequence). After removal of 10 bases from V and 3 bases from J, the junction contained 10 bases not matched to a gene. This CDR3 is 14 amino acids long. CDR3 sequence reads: CATKPAGAEETQYF. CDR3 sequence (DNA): TGTGCCACAAAACCAGCGGGAGCTGAAGAGACCCAGTACTTC.

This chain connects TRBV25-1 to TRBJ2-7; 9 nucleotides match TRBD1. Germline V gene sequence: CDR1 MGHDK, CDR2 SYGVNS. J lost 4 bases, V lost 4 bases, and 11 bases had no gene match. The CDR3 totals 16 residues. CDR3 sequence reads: CASSVYSGQGGYEQYF. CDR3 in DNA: TGTGCCAGCAGTGTTTATTCGGGACAGGGTGGGTACGAGCAGTACTTC.

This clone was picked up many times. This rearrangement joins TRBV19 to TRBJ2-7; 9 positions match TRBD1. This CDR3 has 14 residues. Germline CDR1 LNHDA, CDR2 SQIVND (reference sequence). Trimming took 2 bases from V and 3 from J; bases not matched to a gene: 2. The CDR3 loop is CASSINRGLYEQYF. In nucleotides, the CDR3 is TGTGCCAGTAGTATAAACAGGGGGCTCTACGAGCAGTACTTC.

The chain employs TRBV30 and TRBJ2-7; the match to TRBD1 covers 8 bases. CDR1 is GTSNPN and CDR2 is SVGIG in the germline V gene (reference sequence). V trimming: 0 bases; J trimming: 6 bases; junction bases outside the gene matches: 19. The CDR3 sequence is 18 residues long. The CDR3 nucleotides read TGTGCCTGGAGTGTACGGTATATAAATCGGACAGGGCAAGGCGAGCAGTACTTC. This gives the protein CAWSVRYINRTGQGEQYF.

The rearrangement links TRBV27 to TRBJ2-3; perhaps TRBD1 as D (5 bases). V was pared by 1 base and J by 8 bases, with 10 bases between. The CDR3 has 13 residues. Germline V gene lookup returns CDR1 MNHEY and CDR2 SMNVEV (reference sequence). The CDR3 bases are TGTGCCAGCAGTTTATACACCCAGGGTACGCAGTATTTT. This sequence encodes CASSLYTQGTQYF.

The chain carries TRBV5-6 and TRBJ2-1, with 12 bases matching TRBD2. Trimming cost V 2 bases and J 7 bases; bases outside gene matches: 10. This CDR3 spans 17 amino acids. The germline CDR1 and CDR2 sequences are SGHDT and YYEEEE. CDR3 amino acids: CASSFPSGRAKLNEQFF. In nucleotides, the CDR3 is TGTGCCAGCAGCTTTCCTAGCGGGAGGGCCAAGTTGAATGAGCAGTTCTTC.

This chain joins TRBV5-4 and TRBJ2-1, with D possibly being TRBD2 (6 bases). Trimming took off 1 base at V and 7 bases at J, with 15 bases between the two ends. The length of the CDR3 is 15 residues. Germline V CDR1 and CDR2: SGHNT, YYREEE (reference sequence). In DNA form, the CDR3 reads TGTGCCAGCAGCTTGTTGGCGGGATTGGGGAATGAGCAGTTCTTC. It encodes CASSLLAGLGNEQFF.

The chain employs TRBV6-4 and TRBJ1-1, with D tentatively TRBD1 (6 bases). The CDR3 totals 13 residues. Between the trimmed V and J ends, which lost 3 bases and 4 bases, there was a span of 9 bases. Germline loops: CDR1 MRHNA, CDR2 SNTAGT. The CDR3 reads CASSELGGTEAFF. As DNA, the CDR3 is TGTGCCAGCAGTGAATTAGGGGGCACTGAAGCTTTCTTT.

CDR3 region: CASSLHLGETQYF. The CDR3 coding sequence is TGCGCCAGCAGCTTGCACCTAGGAGAGACCCAGTACTTC. This chain links TRBV5-1 with TRBJ2-5; unclear D gene. Germline CDR1 reads SGHRS; CDR2 reads YFSETQ. Trimming took off 1 base at V and 4 bases at J, with 8 bases between the two ends. There are 13 residues in the CDR3.

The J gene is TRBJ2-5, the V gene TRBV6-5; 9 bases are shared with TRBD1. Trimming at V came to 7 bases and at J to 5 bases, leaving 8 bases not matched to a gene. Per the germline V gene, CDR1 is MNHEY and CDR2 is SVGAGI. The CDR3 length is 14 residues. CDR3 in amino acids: CASTTGTGKETQYF. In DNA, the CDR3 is TGTGCCAGCACCACGGGGACAGGGAAGGAGACCCAGTACTTC.

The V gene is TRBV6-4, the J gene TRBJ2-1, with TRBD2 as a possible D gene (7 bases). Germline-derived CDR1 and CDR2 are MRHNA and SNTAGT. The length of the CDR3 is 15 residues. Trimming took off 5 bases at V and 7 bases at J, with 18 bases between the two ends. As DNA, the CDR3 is TGTGCCAGCAGTATCGAGGGGGGGGCCAGGAATGAGCAGTTCTTC. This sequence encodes CASSIEGGARNEQFF.

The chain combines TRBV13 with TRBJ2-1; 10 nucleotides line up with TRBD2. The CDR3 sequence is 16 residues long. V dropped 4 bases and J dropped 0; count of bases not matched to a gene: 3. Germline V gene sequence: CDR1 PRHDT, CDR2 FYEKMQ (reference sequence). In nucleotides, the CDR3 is TGTGCCAGCAGCTCCCTAGCGGGAGCCTCCTACAATGAGCAGTTCTTC. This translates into CASSSLAGASYNEQFF.

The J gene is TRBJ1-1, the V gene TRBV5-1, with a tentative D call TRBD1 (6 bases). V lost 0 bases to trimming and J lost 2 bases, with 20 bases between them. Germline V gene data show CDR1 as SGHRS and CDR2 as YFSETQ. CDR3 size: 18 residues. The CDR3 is CASSLVKGGVQSNTEAFF. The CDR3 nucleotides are TGCGCCAGCAGCTTGGTCAAGGGGGGGGTACAGAGTAACACTGAAGCTTTCTTT.

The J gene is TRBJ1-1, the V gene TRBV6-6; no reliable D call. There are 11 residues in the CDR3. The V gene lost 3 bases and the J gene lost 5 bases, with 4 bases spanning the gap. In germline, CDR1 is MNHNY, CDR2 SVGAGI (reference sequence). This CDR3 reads CASSYSTEAFF. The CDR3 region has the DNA TGTGCCAGCAGTTATTCAACTGAAGCTTTCTTT.

Here the CDR3 reads CASSVGVGRGEQFF. CDR3 DNA: TGTGCCAGCAGCGTAGGTGTAGGGAGAGGGGAGCAGTTCTTC. V usage is TRBV9 and J usage is TRBJ2-1, with D tentatively TRBD2 (5 bases). Germline CDR1 reads SGDLS; CDR2 reads YYNGEE. Trimming removed 0 bases from V and 10 bases from J, with 14 bases in between. The CDR3 is made up of 14 amino acids.

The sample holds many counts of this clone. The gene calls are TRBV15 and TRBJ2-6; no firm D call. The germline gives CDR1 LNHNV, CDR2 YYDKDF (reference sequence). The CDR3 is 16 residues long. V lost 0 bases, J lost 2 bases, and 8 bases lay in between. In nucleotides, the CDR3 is TGTGCCACCAGCAGAGATCGGGTAACTGGGGCCAACGTCCTGACTTTC. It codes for CATSRDRVTGANVLTF.

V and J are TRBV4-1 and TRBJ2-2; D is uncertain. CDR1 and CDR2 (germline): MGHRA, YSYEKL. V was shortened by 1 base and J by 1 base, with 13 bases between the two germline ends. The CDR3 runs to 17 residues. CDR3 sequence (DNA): TGCGCCAGCAGCCAAGTCCTAAACCCAAAGAACACCGGGGAGCTGTTTTTT. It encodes CASSQVLNPKNTGELFF.

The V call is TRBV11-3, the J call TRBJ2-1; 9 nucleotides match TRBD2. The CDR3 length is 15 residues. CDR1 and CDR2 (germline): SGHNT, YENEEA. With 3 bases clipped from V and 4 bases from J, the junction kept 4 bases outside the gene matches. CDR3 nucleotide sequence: TGTGCCAGCAGCTTTGGGGCGGGAGGGTACAATGAGCAGTTCTTC. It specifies CASSFGAGGYNEQFF.

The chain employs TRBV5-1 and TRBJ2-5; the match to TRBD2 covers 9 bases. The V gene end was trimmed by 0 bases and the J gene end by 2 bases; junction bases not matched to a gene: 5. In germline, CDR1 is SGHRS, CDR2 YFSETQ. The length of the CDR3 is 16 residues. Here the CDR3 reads CASSLALAGTQETQYF. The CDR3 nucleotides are TGCGCCAGCAGCTTGGCCCTAGCGGGGACTCAAGAGACCCAGTACTTC.

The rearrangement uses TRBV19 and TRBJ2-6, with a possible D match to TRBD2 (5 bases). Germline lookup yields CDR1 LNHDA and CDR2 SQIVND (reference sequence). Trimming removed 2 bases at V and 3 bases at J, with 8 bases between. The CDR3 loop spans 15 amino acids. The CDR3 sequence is CASSILGGGANVLTF. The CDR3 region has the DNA TGTGCCAGTAGTATACTTGGAGGTGGGGCCAACGTCCTGACTTTC.

The chain's CDR3 is CASRADKANEKLFF. Written as DNA, the CDR3 is TGTGCCAGCAGGGCGGACAAAGCCAATGAAAAACTGTTTTTT. This chain uses TRBV2 with TRBJ1-4; D may be TRBD1 (5 bases). The germline V and J ends were trimmed by 6 bases and 5 bases, with 13 bases remaining between them. CDR1 and CDR2 from the germline V gene are SNHLY and FYNNEI. The CDR3 spans 14 residues.

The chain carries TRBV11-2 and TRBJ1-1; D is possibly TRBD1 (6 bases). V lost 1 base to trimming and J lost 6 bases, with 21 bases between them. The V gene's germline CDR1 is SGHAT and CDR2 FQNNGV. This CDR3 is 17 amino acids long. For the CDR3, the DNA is TGTGCCAGCAGCTTAGTTAGTGTCAGGGGCGGAAGGGCTGAAGCTTTCTTT. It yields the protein CASSLVSVRGGRAEAFF.

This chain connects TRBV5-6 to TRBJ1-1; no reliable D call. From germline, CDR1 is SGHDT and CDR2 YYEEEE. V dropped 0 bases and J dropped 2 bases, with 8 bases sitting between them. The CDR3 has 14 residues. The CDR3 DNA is TGTGCCAGCAGCTTGGCGGGAGGAAACACTGAAGCTTTCTTT. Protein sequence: CASSLAGGNTEAFF.

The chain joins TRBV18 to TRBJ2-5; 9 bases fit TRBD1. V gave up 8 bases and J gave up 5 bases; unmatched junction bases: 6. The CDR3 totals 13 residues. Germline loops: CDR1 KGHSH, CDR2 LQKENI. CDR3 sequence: CASGGQGDETQYF. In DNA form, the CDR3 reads TGTGCCAGCGGGGGACAGGGTGACGAGACCCAGTACTTC.

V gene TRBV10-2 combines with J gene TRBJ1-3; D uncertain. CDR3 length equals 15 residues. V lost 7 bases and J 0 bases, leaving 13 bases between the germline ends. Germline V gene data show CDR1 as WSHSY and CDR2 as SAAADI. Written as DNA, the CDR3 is TGCGCCAGCATTGGGCAGGTGCTCTCTGGAAACACCATATATTTT. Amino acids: CASIGQVLSGNTIYF.

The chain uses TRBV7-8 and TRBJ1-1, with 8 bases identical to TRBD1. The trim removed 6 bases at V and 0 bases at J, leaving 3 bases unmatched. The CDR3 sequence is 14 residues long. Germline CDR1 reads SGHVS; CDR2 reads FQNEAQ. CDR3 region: CASRADRVNTEAFF. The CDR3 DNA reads TGTGCCAGCAGGGCGGACAGGGTGAACACTGAAGCTTTCTTT.